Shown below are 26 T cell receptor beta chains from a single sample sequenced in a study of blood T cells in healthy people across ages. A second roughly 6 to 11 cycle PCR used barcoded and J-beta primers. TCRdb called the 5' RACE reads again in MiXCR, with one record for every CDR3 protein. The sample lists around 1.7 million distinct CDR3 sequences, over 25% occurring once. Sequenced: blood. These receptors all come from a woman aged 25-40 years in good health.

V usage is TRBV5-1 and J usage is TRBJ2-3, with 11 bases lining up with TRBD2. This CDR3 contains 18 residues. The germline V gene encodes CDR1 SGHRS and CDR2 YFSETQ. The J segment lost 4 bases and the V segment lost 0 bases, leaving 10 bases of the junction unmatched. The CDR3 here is CASSLARTGTSGSDTQYF. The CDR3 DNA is TGCGCCAGCAGCTTGGCCAGGACCGGGACTAGCGGCTCAGATACGCAGTATTTT.

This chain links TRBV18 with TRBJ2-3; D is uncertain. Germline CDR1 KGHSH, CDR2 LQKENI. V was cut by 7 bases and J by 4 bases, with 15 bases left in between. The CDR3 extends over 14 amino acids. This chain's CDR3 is CASLKTPSADTQYF. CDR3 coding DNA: TGTGCCAGCTTAAAGACTCCCTCGGCAGATACGCAGTATTTT.

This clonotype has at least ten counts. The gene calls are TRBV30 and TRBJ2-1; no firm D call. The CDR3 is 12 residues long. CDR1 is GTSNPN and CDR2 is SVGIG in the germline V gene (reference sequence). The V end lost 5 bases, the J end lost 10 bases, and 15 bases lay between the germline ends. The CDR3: CAWGIWTREQFF. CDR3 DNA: TGTGCCTGGGGGATTTGGACGCGGGAGCAGTTCTTC.

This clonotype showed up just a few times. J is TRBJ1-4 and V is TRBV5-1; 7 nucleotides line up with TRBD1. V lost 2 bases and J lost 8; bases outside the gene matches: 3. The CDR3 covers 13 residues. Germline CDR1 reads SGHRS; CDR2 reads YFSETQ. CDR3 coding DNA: TGCGCCAGCAGCTTACTACAGGGGGAAAAACTGTTTTTT. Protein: CASSLLQGEKLFF.

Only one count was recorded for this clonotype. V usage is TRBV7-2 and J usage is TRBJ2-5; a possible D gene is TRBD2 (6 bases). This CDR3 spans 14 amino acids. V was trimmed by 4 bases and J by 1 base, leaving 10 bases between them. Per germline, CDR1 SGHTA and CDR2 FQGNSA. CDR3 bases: TGTGCCAGCAGCTCTCAGCGGGTCCAAGAGACCCAGTACTTC. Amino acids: CASSSQRVQETQYF.

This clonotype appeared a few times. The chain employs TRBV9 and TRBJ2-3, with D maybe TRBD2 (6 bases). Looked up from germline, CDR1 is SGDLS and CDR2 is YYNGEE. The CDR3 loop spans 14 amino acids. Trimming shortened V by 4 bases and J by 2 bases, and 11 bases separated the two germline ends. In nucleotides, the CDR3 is TGTGCCAGCAGCCGTACTAGCTTCACAGATACGCAGTATTTT. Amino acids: CASSRTSFTDTQYF.

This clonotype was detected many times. The CDR3 region has the DNA TGCAGCGTTGTGAACGGTTTCACAGATACGCAGTATTTT. This encodes CSVVNGFTDTQYF. The chain employs TRBV29-1 and TRBJ2-3; D is unclear. The CDR3 runs 13 residues. V was pared by 4 bases and J by 2 bases, with 10 bases between. CDR1 is SQVTM, CDR2 ANQGSEA, per germline.

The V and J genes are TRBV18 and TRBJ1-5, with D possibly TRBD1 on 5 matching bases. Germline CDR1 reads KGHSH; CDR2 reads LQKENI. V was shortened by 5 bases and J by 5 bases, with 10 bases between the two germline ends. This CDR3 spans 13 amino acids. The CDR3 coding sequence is TGTGCCAGCTCATCCGGGACCCATCAGCCCCAGCATTTT. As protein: CASSSGTHQPQHF.

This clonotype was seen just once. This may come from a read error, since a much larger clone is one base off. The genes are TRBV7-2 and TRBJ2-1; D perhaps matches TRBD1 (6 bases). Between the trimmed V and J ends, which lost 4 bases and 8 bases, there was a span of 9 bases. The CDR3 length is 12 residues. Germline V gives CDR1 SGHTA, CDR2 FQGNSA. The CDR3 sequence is CASSWQGYEQFF. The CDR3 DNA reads TGTGCCAGCAGCTGGCAGGGGTATGAGCAGTTCTTC.

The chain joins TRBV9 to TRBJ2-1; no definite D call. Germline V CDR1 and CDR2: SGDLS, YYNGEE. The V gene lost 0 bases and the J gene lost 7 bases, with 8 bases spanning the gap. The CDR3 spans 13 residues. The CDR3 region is CASSVGNQNEQFF. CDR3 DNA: TGTGCCAGCAGCGTAGGAAATCAAAATGAGCAGTTCTTC.

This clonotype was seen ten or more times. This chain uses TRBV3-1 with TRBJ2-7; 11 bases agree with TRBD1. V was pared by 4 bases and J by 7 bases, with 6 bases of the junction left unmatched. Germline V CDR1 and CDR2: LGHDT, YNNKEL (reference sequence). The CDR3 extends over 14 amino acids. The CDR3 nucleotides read TGTGCCAGCAGCCCAGGACAGGGGGCGCGAGAGCAGTACTTC. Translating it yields CASSPGQGAREQYF.

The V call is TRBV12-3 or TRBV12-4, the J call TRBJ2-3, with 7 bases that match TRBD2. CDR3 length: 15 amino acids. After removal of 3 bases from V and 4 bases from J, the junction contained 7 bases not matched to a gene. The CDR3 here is CASSFRGSSADTQYF. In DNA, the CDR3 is TGTGCCAGCAGTTTTCGCGGGAGCAGCGCAGATACGCAGTATTTT.

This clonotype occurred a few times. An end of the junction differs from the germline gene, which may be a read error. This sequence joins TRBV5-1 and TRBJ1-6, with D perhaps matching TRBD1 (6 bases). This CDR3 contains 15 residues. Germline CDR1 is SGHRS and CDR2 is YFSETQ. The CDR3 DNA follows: TGCGTCAGCAGCTTGGAGGGGGTTGGGGATTCACCCCTCCACTTT. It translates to CVSSLEGVGDSPLHF.

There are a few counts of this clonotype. The DNA for the CDR3 is TGTGCCAGCAGCTTAGAATGGGGTGCCGGGGAGCTGTTTTTT. Translating it yields CASSLEWGAGELFF. The V gene is TRBV11-2, the J gene TRBJ2-2; D is ambiguous. V lost 0 bases and J 6 bases, leaving 8 bases between the germline ends. This CDR3 contains 14 residues. In germline, CDR1 is SGHAT, CDR2 FQNNGV. Full variable domain (missing parts from reference TRBV11-2 and TRBJ2-2): EAGVAQSPRYKIIEKRQSVAFWCNPISGHATLYWYQQILGQGPKLLIQFQNNGVVDDSQLPKDRFSAERLKGVDSTLKIQPAKLEDSAVYLCASSLEWGAGELFFGEGSRLTVL.

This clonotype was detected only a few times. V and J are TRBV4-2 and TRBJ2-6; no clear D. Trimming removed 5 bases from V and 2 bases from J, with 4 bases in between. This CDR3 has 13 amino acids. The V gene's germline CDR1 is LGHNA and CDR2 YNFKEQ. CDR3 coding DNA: TGTGCCAGCAGCTATACTGGGGCCAACGTCCTGACTTTC. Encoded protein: CASSYTGANVLTF.

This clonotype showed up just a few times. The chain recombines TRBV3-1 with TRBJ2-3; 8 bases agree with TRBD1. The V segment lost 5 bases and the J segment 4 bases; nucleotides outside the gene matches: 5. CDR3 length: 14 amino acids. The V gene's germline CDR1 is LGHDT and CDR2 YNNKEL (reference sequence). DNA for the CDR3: TGTGCCAGCAGCTACAGGGGGTCCTCAGATACGCAGTATTTT. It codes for CASSYRGSSDTQYF.

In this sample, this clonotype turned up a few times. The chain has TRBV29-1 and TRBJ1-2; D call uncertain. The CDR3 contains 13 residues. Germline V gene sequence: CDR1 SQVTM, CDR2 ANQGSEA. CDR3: CNARFILVKGYTF. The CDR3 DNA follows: TGCAACGCCAGATTTATACTCGTGAAAGGCTACACCTTC.

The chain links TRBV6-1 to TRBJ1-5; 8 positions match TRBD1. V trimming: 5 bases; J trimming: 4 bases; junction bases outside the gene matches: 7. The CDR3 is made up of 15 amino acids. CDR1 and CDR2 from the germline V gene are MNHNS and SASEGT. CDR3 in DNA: TGTGCCAGCAGTTTGGACAGGGCGGGGAATCAGCCCCAGCATTTT. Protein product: CASSLDRAGNQPQHF.

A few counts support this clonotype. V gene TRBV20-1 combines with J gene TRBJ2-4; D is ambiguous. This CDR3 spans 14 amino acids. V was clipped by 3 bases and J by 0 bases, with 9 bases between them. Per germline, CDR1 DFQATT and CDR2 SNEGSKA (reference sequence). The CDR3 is CSASSTLAKNIQYF. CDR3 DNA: TGCAGTGCTAGTAGTACTCTAGCCAAAAACATTCAGTACTTC.

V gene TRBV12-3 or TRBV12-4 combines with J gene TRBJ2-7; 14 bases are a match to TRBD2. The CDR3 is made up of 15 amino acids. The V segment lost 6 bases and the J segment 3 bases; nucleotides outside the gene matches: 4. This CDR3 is CASSPTSGRVYEQYF. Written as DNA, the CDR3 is TGTGCCAGCAGCCCGACTAGCGGGAGGGTCTACGAGCAGTACTTC.

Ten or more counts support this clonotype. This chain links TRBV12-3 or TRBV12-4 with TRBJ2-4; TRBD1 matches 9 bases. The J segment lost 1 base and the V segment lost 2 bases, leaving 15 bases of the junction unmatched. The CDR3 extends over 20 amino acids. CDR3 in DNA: TGTGCCAGCAGTTTAAAACGGGACAGGGTGGGCTTGGAGGCCAAAAACATTCAGTACTTC. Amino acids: CASSLKRDRVGLEAKNIQYF.

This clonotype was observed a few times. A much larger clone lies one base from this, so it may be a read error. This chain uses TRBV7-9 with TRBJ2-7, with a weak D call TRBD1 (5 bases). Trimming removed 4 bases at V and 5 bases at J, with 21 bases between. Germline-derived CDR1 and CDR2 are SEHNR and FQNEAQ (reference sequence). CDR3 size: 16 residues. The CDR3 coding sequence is TGTGCCAGCAGCTCTTTAAATGGCAGGGCAGGGAACGAGCAGTACTTC. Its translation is CASSSLNGRAGNEQYF.

The CDR3 region is CASSLDSTGWERGYTF. Here the CDR3 DNA reads TGCGCCAGCAGCTTGGATTCAACAGGGTGGGAGCGGGGCTACACCTTC. This rearrangement joins TRBV5-1 to TRBJ1-2; D might be TRBD1 (6 bases). V was cut by 0 bases and J by 8 bases, with 20 bases left in between. CDR3 size: 16 residues. Germline V lookup: CDR1 SGHRS, CDR2 YFSETQ.

This chain's CDR3 is CASSPGVAGGPETQYF. DNA of the CDR3: TGCGCCAGCAGCCCCGGGGTAGCGGGAGGGCCGGAGACCCAGTACTTC. V usage is TRBV5-1 and J usage is TRBJ2-5, with TRBD2 matching over 11 bases. CDR1 and CDR2 from the germline V gene are SGHRS and YFSETQ. V shed 4 bases and J 5 bases; nucleotides not matched to a gene: 10. The CDR3 runs 16 residues.

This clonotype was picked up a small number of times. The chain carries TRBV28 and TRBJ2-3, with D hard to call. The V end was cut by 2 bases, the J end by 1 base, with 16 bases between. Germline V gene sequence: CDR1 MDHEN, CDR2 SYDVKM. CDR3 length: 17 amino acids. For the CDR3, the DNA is TGTGCCAGCAGTTTAGAGGTTGGCAGTGTTCGCACAGATACGCAGTATTTT. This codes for CASSLEVGSVRTDTQYF.

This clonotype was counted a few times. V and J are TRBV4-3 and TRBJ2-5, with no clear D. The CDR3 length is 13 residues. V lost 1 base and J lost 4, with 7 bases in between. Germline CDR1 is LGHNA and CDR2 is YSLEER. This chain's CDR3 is CASSQVGRETQYF. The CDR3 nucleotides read TGCGCCAGCAGCCAAGTTGGGCGAGAGACCCAGTACTTC.